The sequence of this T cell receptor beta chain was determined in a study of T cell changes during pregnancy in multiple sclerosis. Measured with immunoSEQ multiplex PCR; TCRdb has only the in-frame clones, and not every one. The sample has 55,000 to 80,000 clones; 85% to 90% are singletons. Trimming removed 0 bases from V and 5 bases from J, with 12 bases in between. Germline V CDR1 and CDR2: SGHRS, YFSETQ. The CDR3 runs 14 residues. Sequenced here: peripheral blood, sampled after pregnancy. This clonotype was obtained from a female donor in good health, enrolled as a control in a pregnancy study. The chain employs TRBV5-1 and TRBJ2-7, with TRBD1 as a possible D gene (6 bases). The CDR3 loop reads CASSLVQGTHEQYF. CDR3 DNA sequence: TGCGCCAGCAGCTTGGTGCAGGGGACCCACGAGCAGTACTTC.